This TCR beta chain was profiled in a study of blood T cell repertoires in COVID-19. The CDR3 has 13 residues. With 7 bases removed from V and 7 bases from J, the gap between germline ends came to 11 bases. Germline V gene sequence: CDR1 LGHDT, CDR2 YNNKEL (reference sequence). Using immunoSEQ multiplex PCR, the repertoire was profiled, and TCRdb retains in-frame clones only, with some absent. The table records 300,000 to 400,000 clones, almost 85% of them present only once. The J gene is TRBJ1-6, the V gene TRBV3-1 (or the pseudogene TRBV3-2); D gene unclear. The specimen sequenced was peripheral blood. The source is a human donor in a cohort sampled during active COVID-19. The CDR3 DNA reads as TGTGCCAGCACCCGCGCGGTAAATTCACCCCTCCACTTT. It encodes CASTRAVNSPLHF.